Presented here are 12 T cell receptor beta chains from one specimen sequenced in a study of brain metastases from non-small cell lung cancer. Only in-frame clones appear in the TCRdb table, and some are missing; sequencing was by immunoSEQ multiplex PCR. The sample shows roughly 4,000 clones, 70% to 90% of them seen only once. Sequenced sample: primary lung tumor tissue. These receptors were obtained from a donor aged 40 or over with non-small cell lung cancer.

The chain combines TRBV10-3 with TRBJ1-6; 12 bases map to TRBD1. The CDR3 runs 17 residues. The germline CDR1 and CDR2 sequences are ENHRY and SYGVKD. Trimming removed 4 bases from V and 5 bases from J; junction bases left unmatched: 6. The DNA of the CDR3 is TGTGCCATCAGTGTGGGGACAGGGGGCGCCGATAATTCACCCCTCCACTTT. As protein: CAISVGTGGADNSPLHF.

The chain carries TRBV5-1 and TRBJ2-1; 11 bases fit TRBD2. V was pared by 4 bases and J by 6 bases, with 9 bases of the junction left unmatched. The CDR3 has 16 residues. Per the germline V gene, CDR1 is SGHRS and CDR2 is YFSETQ. CDR3: CASSPWIAGGTNEQFF. The CDR3 bases are TGCGCCAGCAGCCCATGGATAGCGGGGGGGACCAATGAGCAGTTCTTC.

In nucleotides, the CDR3 is TGTGCCAGCTCTCCCCGGACAGGGGAACCAACGTACGAGCAGTACTTC. It specifies CASSPRTGEPTYEQYF. This chain uses TRBV18 with TRBJ2-7, with 9 bases fitting TRBD1. The CDR3 has 16 residues. CDR1 KGHSH and CDR2 LQKENI come from the germline V gene. The junction had 13 bases not matched to a gene; V was cut back by 6 bases and J by 4 bases.

V and J are TRBV30 and TRBJ1-2; no clear D. The CDR3 is made up of 14 amino acids. Trimming left V 1 base short and J 0 bases short, with 9 bases between. Germline CDR1 GTSNPN, CDR2 SVGIG (reference sequence). CDR3 DNA sequence: TGTGCCTGGAGTGGGACGGAGACTAACTATGGCTACACCTTC. It specifies CAWSGTETNYGYTF.

CDR3 in amino acids: CASSAPGQANYEQYF. CDR3 coding DNA: TGTGCCAGCTCAGCTCCGGGACAGGCTAACTACGAGCAGTACTTC. The chain has TRBV18 and TRBJ2-7; TRBD1 matches 8 bases. Per germline, CDR1 KGHSH and CDR2 LQKENI. CDR3 length: 15 amino acids. With V trimmed by 5 bases and J by 3 bases, 9 bases remained unmatched.

CDR3 nucleotides: TGTGCCAGCAGCTTAGACCTAGCAATAGATACGCAGTATTTT. Protein sequence: CASSLDLAIDTQYF. The chain uses TRBV7-9 and TRBJ2-3, with D tentatively TRBD2 (5 bases). With 1 base removed from V and 5 bases from J, the gap between germline ends came to 10 bases. CDR3 size: 14 residues. Germline CDR1 is SEHNR and CDR2 is FQNEAQ (reference sequence).

J is TRBJ1-1 and V is TRBV12-3 or TRBV12-4, with unresolved D. Between the trimmed V and J ends, which lost 3 bases and 4 bases, there was a span of 6 bases. This CDR3 has 12 amino acids. This chain's CDR3 is CASSLRITEAFF. The CDR3 coding sequence is TGTGCCAGCAGTTTGAGAATCACTGAAGCTTTCTTT.

This chain joins TRBV4-1 and TRBJ1-1; D not certain. The CDR3 has 15 residues. V lost 0 bases, J lost 3 bases, and 11 bases lay in between. Germline loops: CDR1 MGHRA, CDR2 YSYEKL. The CDR3 spells CASSQDPNSYTEAFF. For the CDR3, the DNA is TGCGCCAGCAGCCAAGACCCTAACAGTTACACTGAAGCTTTCTTT.

The chain recombines TRBV15 with TRBJ2-4; D not resolved. The V gene's germline CDR1 is LNHNV and CDR2 YYDKDF (reference sequence). V lost 0 bases, J lost 8 bases, and 23 bases lay in between. CDR3 length: 18 residues. The CDR3 bases are TGTGCCACCAGCAGAGATAGGCAGGCCTGGTCTTCTAGAGACATTCAGTACTTC. Its protein product is CATSRDRQAWSSRDIQYF.

CDR3 nucleotides: TGCGCCAGCAGTCGAGTGTCAGCCGGGACACCCACTTTTTATGGCTACACCTTC. It encodes CASSRVSAGTPTFYGYTF. The chain has TRBV23-1 and TRBJ1-2; tentatively, D is TRBD1 (6 bases). TRBV23-1 is an ORF, and what it does is uncertain. The CDR3 contains 18 residues. Trimming pared 4 bases from V and 5 bases from J, leaving 26 bases between.

The chain couples TRBV3-1 (or the pseudogene TRBV3-2) to TRBJ1-2; no clear D. The CDR3 loop spans 12 amino acids. Germline V CDR1 and CDR2: LGHDT, YNNKEL (reference sequence). The ends were cut back, 1 base at V and 5 bases at J, with 5 bases in the middle. CDR3: CASSQGAYGYTF. The CDR3 bases are TGTGCCAGCAGCCAAGGGGCTTATGGCTACACCTTC.

The chain joins TRBV5-1 to TRBJ1-1; the match to TRBD1 covers 9 bases. This CDR3 spans 15 amino acids. CDR1 and CDR2 (germline): SGHRS, YFSETQ. V was pared by 4 bases and J by 1 base, with 5 bases of the junction left unmatched. The CDR3: CASSEQGAENTEAFF. The CDR3 DNA follows: TGCGCCAGCAGCGAACAGGGGGCAGAGAACACTGAAGCTTTCTTT.